This T cell receptor beta chain was captured by sequencing in a study of CD8+CD57+ T cells in acquired aplastic anemia. Overall study findings and caveats: Researchers reported that CD8+ Simpson's diversity was not significantly different in patients versus controls.

Trimming left V 5 bases short and J 9 bases short, with 20 bases between. The CDR3 runs to 15 residues. Germline assignment: CDR1 SNHLY and CDR2 FYNNEI. As to this clonotype: Its antigen is not known.

TCR beta VDJ and CDR3 were profiled, and genomic DNA was the template. Using its own MiXCR run on the reads, TCRdb lists one record per CDR3 protein. The sample has fewer than 200,000 distinct CDR3 sequences, around 60% seen once; the top ten hold less than 55%. The TCR sequence derives from a human donor in good health. The rearrangement uses TRBV2 and TRBJ2-1; maybe TRBD2 (6 bases). Sequenced sample: sorted CD4+, CD8+, or CD8+CD57+ T cells (not recorded which) from PBMCs. The CDR3 region is CASSSRDFRLSEQFF. The DNA of the CDR3 is TGTGCCAGCAGTTCCCGGGACTTCAGGTTGAGTGAGCAGTTCTTC.